These 32 T cell receptor beta chains were sequenced from one sample in a study of human thymus T cells. Thymus tissue for the work was resected from patients undergoing corrective heart surgery. TCRdb keeps only in-frame clones here, not all; method: immunoSEQ multiplex PCR. The top ten clones hold approximately 0.022% of a sample with some 130,000 clones, around 94% of them seen once. Sequencing was performed on thymus tissue. The receptors come from a boy under two years old with a congenital heart defect but otherwise immunologically healthy.

The CDR3 sequence: CASSSEPGGSYEQYF. The CDR3 DNA follows: TGCGCCAGCAGCTCGGAGCCAGGGGGCTCCTACGAGCAGTACTTC. The rearrangement joins TRBV5-1 to TRBJ2-7; 7 bases match TRBD1. J lost 0 bases, V lost 3 bases, and 6 bases had no gene match. Per the germline V gene, CDR1 is SGHRS and CDR2 is YFSETQ. CDR3 size: 15 residues. The complete variable domain, with remaining parts taken from reference TRBV5-1 and TRBJ2-7, reads KAGVTQTPRYLIKTRGQQVTLSCSPISGHRSVSWYQQTPGQGLQFLFEYFSETQRNKGNFPGRFSGRQFSNSRSEMNVSTLELGDSALYLCASSSEPGGSYEQYFGPGTRLTVT.

J is TRBJ2-1 and V is TRBV4-1, with unresolved D. Germline V gives CDR1 MGHRA, CDR2 YSYEKL. The length of the CDR3 is 14 residues. V lost 4 bases and J 0 bases, leaving 7 bases between the germline ends. The CDR3 DNA sequence: TGCGCCAGCAGCCGACGTATCTCCTACAATGAGCAGTTCTTC. As protein: CASSRRISYNEQFF.

The chain combines TRBV27 with TRBJ2-1, with D perhaps TRBD2 (7 bases). The CDR3 sequence is 14 residues long. V shed 5 bases and J shed 5 bases, with 13 bases lying between them. CDR1 and CDR2 from the germline V gene are MNHEY and SMNVEV (reference sequence). The CDR3 loop reads CASSGGGAHNEQFF. The DNA for the CDR3 is TGTGCCAGCAGTGGAGGGGGGGCCCACAATGAGCAGTTCTTC.

The chain is built from TRBV4-3 and TRBJ2-3, with a possible D match to TRBD2 (5 bases). The CDR3 covers 18 residues. V lost 1 base and J lost 2, with 19 bases in between. From germline, CDR1 is LGHNA and CDR2 YSLEER. The CDR3 region is CASSQGGLLEIPTDTQYF. The CDR3 DNA follows: TGCGCCAGCAGCCAAGGCGGGTTACTTGAGATCCCCACAGATACGCAGTATTTT.

This sequence joins TRBV4-3 and TRBJ2-2; 12 bases map to TRBD2. This CDR3 region has 19 residues. With V trimmed by 2 bases and J by 5 bases, 12 bases remained unmatched. Germline values: CDR1 LGHNA, CDR2 YSLEER. In nucleotides, the CDR3 is TGCGCCAGCAGCCAAATGGTGCGGCTAGCGGGGGGGATAACCGGGGAGCTGTTTTTT. This gives the protein CASSQMVRLAGGITGELFF.

A note on this clone: Distinct nucleotide sequences in the sample also encode this CDR3. The V gene is TRBV7-9, the J gene TRBJ2-3, with TRBD2 identical over 8 bases. There are 15 residues in the CDR3. Looked up from germline, CDR1 is SEHNR and CDR2 is FQNEAQ (reference sequence). With 5 bases clipped from V and 1 base from J, the junction kept 5 bases outside the gene matches. The CDR3 region has the DNA TGTGCCAGCAGCCTTCGGGGGGGCGGCACAGATACGCAGTATTTT. Encoded protein: CASSLRGGGTDTQYF.

This chain connects TRBV28 to TRBJ1-3; D perhaps matches TRBD1 (5 bases). The germline V gene encodes CDR1 MDHEN and CDR2 SYDVKM. V dropped 2 bases and J dropped 0 bases, with 17 bases sitting between them. CDR3 length equals 18 residues. CDR3 in amino acids: CASSLPSPSGPSGNTIYF. As DNA, the CDR3 is TGTGCCAGCAGTTTACCCTCTCCATCAGGGCCCTCTGGAAACACCATATATTTT.

This sequence joins TRBV7-2 and TRBJ2-1; 9 bases align to TRBD1. This CDR3 contains 16 residues. Germline lookup yields CDR1 SGHTA and CDR2 FQGNSA. The V gene end was trimmed by 5 bases and the J gene end by 4 bases; junction bases not matched to a gene: 9. In DNA form, the CDR3 reads TGTGCCAGCAGCGGGGGACAGGGTGGGCCGTACAATGAGCAGTTCTTC. Residues: CASSGGQGGPYNEQFF.

This sequence joins TRBV30 and TRBJ1-1, with a tentative D call TRBD1 (5 bases). This CDR3 is built from 18 residues. The germline gives CDR1 GTSNPN, CDR2 SVGIG (reference sequence). V was trimmed by 0 bases and J by 6 bases, leaving 26 bases between them. The CDR3 DNA follows: TGTGCCTGGAGTGTACTTGGAACCCAGGGAGGGGTTGTCGCTGAAGCTTTCTTT. Encoded protein: CAWSVLGTQGGVVAEAFF.

The genes are TRBV7-9 and TRBJ1-2; 7 positions agree with TRBD1. The CDR3 contains 17 residues. Losses at the gene ends were 1 base for V and 4 bases for J; bases not matched to a gene: 12. Per germline, CDR1 SEHNR and CDR2 FQNEAQ (reference sequence). This chain's CDR3 is CASSLVRLRDRPYGYTF. The CDR3 nucleotides read TGTGCCAGCAGCTTAGTACGCCTCCGGGACAGACCCTATGGCTACACCTTC. Full variable domain (outside the CDR3, taken from reference TRBV7-9 and TRBJ1-2): DTGVSQNPRHKITKRGQNVTFRCDPISEHNRLYWYRQTLGQGPEFLTYFQNEAQLEKSRLLSDRFSAERPKGSFSTLEIQRTEQGDSAMYLCASSLVRLRDRPYGYTFGSGTRLTVV.

The gene calls are TRBV6-6 and TRBJ1-5, with no clear D. Germline loops: CDR1 MNHNY, CDR2 SVGAGI (reference sequence). This CDR3 is built from 15 residues. The germline V and J ends were trimmed by 0 bases and 3 bases, with 9 bases remaining between them. The CDR3: CASSYSLGLNQPQHF. In DNA form, the CDR3 reads TGTGCCAGCAGTTACTCACTGGGCCTCAATCAGCCCCAGCATTTT.

With respect to this clone: In the same sample, other DNA sequences code for this CDR3. The chain has TRBV20-1 and TRBJ2-7, with D uncertain. This CDR3 has 10 residues. Deletions cut 6 bases from V and 2 bases from J, with 5 bases between. Looked up from germline, CDR1 is DFQATT and CDR2 is SNEGSKA (reference sequence). The chain's CDR3 is CSASPYEQYF. The CDR3 coding sequence is TGCAGTGCGAGCCCCTACGAGCAGTACTTC.

The V and J genes are TRBV7-8 and TRBJ2-5; TRBD2 agrees at 7 bases. There are 14 residues in the CDR3. Germline V lookup: CDR1 SGHVS, CDR2 FQNEAQ. Trimming took 2 bases from V and 2 from J; bases not matched to a gene: 2. The DNA for the CDR3 is TGTGCCAGCAGCTTACTGCGGGGGCAAGAGACCCAGTACTTC. Its protein is CASSLLRGQETQYF. Variable domain in full (rest from reference TRBV7-8 and TRBJ2-5): GAGVSQSPRYKVAKRGQDVALRCDPISGHVSLFWYQQALGQGPEFLTYFQNEAQLDKSGLPSDRFFAERPEGSVSTLKIQRTQQEDSAVYLCASSLLRGQETQYFGPGTRLLVL.

The chain joins TRBV6-5 to TRBJ1-2, with D uncertain. Germline CDR1 is MNHEY and CDR2 is SVGAGI. Trimming left V 1 base short and J 1 base short, with 13 bases between. CDR3 length: 16 amino acids. This CDR3 reads CASSYFSEDLNYGYTF. CDR3 coding DNA: TGTGCCAGCAGTTACTTCTCAGAGGACCTTAACTATGGCTACACCTTC.

The rearrangement joins TRBV19 to TRBJ2-2, with 9 positions matching TRBD2. V was clipped by 3 bases and J by 2 bases; unmatched bases: 7. The germline CDR1 and CDR2 sequences are LNHDA and SQIVND (reference sequence). This CDR3 is 17 amino acids long. The CDR3: CASSMSERGENTGELFF. The DNA of the CDR3 is TGTGCCAGTAGTATGAGCGAGCGGGGGGAAAACACCGGGGAGCTGTTTTTT. Full variable domain (missing parts from reference TRBV19 and TRBJ2-2): DGGITQSPKYLFRKEGQNVTLSCEQNLNHDAMYWYRQDPGQGLRLIYYSQIVNDFQKGDIAEGYSVSREKKESFPLTVTSAQKNPTAFYLCASSMSERGENTGELFFGEGSRLTVL.

The genes are TRBV9 and TRBJ2-3, with D hard to call. This CDR3 has 13 amino acids. The V gene lost 7 bases and the J gene lost 6 bases, with 15 bases spanning the gap. CDR1 is SGDLS and CDR2 is YYNGEE in the germline V gene. This CDR3 is CASGDGLPDTQYF. The CDR3 region has the DNA TGTGCCAGCGGGGATGGCCTACCGGATACGCAGTATTTT.

The V and J genes are TRBV5-6 and TRBJ1-3, with TRBD1 as a possible D gene (6 bases). The length of the CDR3 is 16 residues. CDR1 is SGHDT and CDR2 is YYEEEE in the germline V gene. V was pared by 2 bases and J by 3 bases, with 15 bases between. The CDR3 sequence is CASSLLQGRDGNTIYF. The CDR3, as DNA: TGTGCCAGCAGCTTACTCCAGGGGAGAGATGGAAACACCATATATTTT.

The chain uses TRBV4-3 and TRBJ2-1; TRBD2 might be the D (6 bases). The CDR3 runs to 14 residues. Trimming left V 4 bases short and J 5 bases short, with 12 bases between. CDR1 is LGHNA, CDR2 YSLEER, per germline. CDR3 in DNA: TGCGCCAGCAGCCGGGGAGGCTTGAACAATGAGCAGTTCTTC. Residues: CASSRGGLNNEQFF.

This clone came up once. The genes are TRBV20-1 and TRBJ1-2; D might be TRBD1 (5 bases). CDR3 length: 11 amino acids. Trimming removed 5 bases from V and 4 bases from J, with 8 bases in between. Germline CDR1 DFQATT, CDR2 SNEGSKA (reference sequence). This CDR3 reads CSAQDSYGYTF. In DNA, the CDR3 is TGCAGTGCTCAAGACAGCTATGGCTACACCTTC.

The gene calls are TRBV28 and TRBJ2-5, with 14 bases matching TRBD2. The V gene end was trimmed by 6 bases and the J gene end by 7 bases; junction bases not matched to a gene: 10. Germline V gives CDR1 MDHEN, CDR2 SYDVKM. This CDR3 spans 16 amino acids. CDR3 DNA: TGTGCCAGCAGGATGACTAGCGGGGGGGCCGTGGGGACCCAGTACTTC. Translated, it gives CASRMTSGGAVGTQYF.

This clone appeared once. The genes are TRBV4-3 and TRBJ2-1; D perhaps matches TRBD2 (5 bases). The CDR3 extends over 14 amino acids. V lost 0 bases, J lost 7 bases, and 10 bases lay in between. Germline V gives CDR1 LGHNA, CDR2 YSLEER. The DNA of the CDR3 is TGCGCCAGCAGCCAAGAGGAGGAGGATAATGAGCAGTTCTTC. Translation gives CASSQEEEDNEQFF.

The chain uses TRBV29-1 and TRBJ2-1; a weak D match, TRBD2 (6 bases). Trimming shortened V by 0 bases and J by 9 bases, and 18 bases separated the two germline ends. In germline, CDR1 is SQVTM, CDR2 ANQGSEA. There are 15 residues in the CDR3. The CDR3 loop is CSVEDRRDLWFEQFF. The CDR3 coding sequence is TGCAGCGTTGAAGACCGGAGGGACTTGTGGTTTGAGCAGTTCTTC.

The genes are TRBV28 and TRBJ2-3; TRBD2 matches 10 bases. Germline loops: CDR1 MDHEN, CDR2 SYDVKM. The CDR3 length is 15 residues. Trimming cost V 5 bases and J 2 bases; bases outside gene matches: 4. The CDR3 region is CASSRTSGYTDTQYF. CDR3 nucleotide sequence: TGTGCCAGCAGTCGGACTAGCGGTTACACAGATACGCAGTATTTT.

V gene TRBV7-6 combines with J gene TRBJ2-7; TRBD2 matches at 8 bases. The CDR3 has 15 amino acids. V shed 2 bases and J 2 bases; nucleotides not matched to a gene: 5. Looked up from germline, CDR1 is SGHVS and CDR2 is FNYEAQ. CDR3 coding DNA: TGTGCCAGCAGCTTAAGGGGGACTAGGCCCTACGAGCAGTACTTC. It encodes CASSLRGTRPYEQYF. The variable domain in full, completed from reference TRBV7-6 and TRBJ2-7, reads GAGVSQSPRYKVTKRGQDVALRCDPISGHVSLYWYRQALGQGPEFLTYFNYEAQQDKSGLPNDRFSAERPEGSISTLTIQRTEQRDSAMYRCASSLRGTRPYEQYFGPGTRLTVT.

V usage is TRBV19 and J usage is TRBJ1-6; possible D gene TRBD1, 5 bases. V gave up 4 bases and J gave up 4 bases, with 14 bases separating them. Germline V gives CDR1 LNHDA, CDR2 SQIVND (reference sequence). CDR3 size: 16 residues. Here the CDR3 DNA reads TGTGCCAGTAGTAAACACAGTAGGGGATATAATTCACCCCTCCACTTT. Its protein is CASSKHSRGYNSPLHF.

The chain carries TRBV28 and TRBJ2-7, with TRBD1 matching 10 bases. This CDR3 comprises 17 residues. Germline CDR1 MDHEN, CDR2 SYDVKM. The junction had 15 bases not matched to a gene; V was cut back by 4 bases and J by 6 bases. Here the CDR3 DNA reads TGTGCCAGCAGTTCGCCCCCGGGACAGGGGATCCCCCGCGAGCAGTACTTC. Its protein is CASSSPPGQGIPREQYF.

The J gene is TRBJ2-4, the V gene TRBV6-6; D perhaps matches TRBD1 (6 bases). CDR3 length: 13 residues. Germline V gives CDR1 MNHNY, CDR2 SVGAGI (reference sequence). The germline V and J ends were trimmed by 6 bases and 4 bases, with 10 bases remaining between them. CDR3 region: CASRDSWKNIQYF. In nucleotides, the CDR3 is TGTGCCAGCAGGGACAGCTGGAAAAACATTCAGTACTTC.

The chain combines TRBV18 with TRBJ2-5, with 8 bases lining up with TRBD2. This CDR3 comprises 20 residues. The germline V gene has CDR1 KGHSH and CDR2 LQKENI. V shed 3 bases and J 2 bases; nucleotides not matched to a gene: 20. The CDR3 reads CASSPLRRAGGLLLQETQYF. CDR3 sequence (DNA): TGTGCCAGCTCACCGTTACGAAGGGCGGGGGGACTCTTACTACAAGAGACCCAGTACTTC. Supplemented by reference TRBV18 and TRBJ2-5, the full variable domain reads NAGVMQNPRHLVRRRGQEARLRCSPMKGHSHVYWYRQLPEEGLKFMVYLQKENIIDESGMPKERFSAEFPKEGPSILRIQQVVRGDSAAYFCASSPLRRAGGLLLQETQYFGPGTRLLVL.

V gene TRBV28 combines with J gene TRBJ1-1, with D hard to call. V lost 5 bases to trimming and J lost 7 bases, with 20 bases between them. CDR1 and CDR2 (germline): MDHEN, SYDVKM. The CDR3 has 15 residues. The CDR3 region is CASSLFDMDGNEAFF. DNA of the CDR3: TGTGCCAGCAGTCTCTTCGACATGGACGGGAATGAAGCTTTCTTT.

The CDR3 DNA sequence: TGTGCCAGCTCACCACCGCGGGGCCCCACGAACACTGAAGCTTTCTTT. It translates to CASSPPRGPTNTEAFF. The V call is TRBV18, the J call TRBJ1-1; D is perhaps TRBD1 (5 bases). CDR3 length: 16 amino acids. Trimming pared 0 bases from V and 1 base from J, leaving 12 bases between. CDR1 is KGHSH, CDR2 LQKENI, per germline.

This chain uses TRBV19 with TRBJ2-5, with D tentatively TRBD2 (6 bases). The CDR3 contains 14 residues. Germline-derived CDR1 and CDR2 are LNHDA and SQIVND (reference sequence). V was cut by 4 bases and J by 4 bases, with 13 bases left in between. This CDR3 is CASSTAWGVETQYF. The CDR3, as DNA: TGTGCCAGTAGTACGGCCTGGGGGGTAGAGACCCAGTACTTC.

The genes are TRBV6-5 and TRBJ2-7, with D perhaps matching TRBD2 (5 bases). CDR1 MNHEY and CDR2 SVGAGI come from the germline V gene. The CDR3 is made up of 16 amino acids. The germline V and J ends were trimmed by 2 bases and 7 bases, with 21 bases remaining between them. CDR3 protein: CASSYTKSKRLWEQYF. Here the CDR3 DNA reads TGTGCCAGCAGTTACACTAAAAGTAAAAGACTATGGGAGCAGTACTTC.